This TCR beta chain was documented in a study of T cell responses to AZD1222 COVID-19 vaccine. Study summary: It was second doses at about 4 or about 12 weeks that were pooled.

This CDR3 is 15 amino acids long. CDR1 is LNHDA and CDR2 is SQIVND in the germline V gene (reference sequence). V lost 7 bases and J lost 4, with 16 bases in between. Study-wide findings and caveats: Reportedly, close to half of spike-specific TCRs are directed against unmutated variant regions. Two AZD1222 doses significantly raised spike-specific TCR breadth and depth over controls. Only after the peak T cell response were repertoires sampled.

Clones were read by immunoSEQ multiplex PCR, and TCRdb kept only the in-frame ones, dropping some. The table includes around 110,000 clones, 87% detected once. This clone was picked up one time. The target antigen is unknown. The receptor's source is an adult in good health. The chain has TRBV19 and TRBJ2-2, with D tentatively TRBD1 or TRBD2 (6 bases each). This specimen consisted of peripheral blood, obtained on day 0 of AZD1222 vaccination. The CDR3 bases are TGTGCCAGTACTCCGAGGGGGGCGGGCACCGGGGAGCTGTTTTTT. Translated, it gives CASTPRGAGTGELFF.